This TCR beta chain was sequenced during a study of blood T cell repertoires in COVID-19. The protocol was immunoSEQ multiplex PCR, while the TCRdb copy is restricted to in-frame clones and leaves out a portion. The table shows some 50,000 clones, with 75% to 90% occurring only once. Between the trimmed V and J ends, which lost 5 bases and 12 bases, there was a span of 20 bases. The CDR3 extends over 14 amino acids. Germline loops: CDR1 SGHDN, CDR2 FVKESK. The chain uses TRBV14 and TRBJ2-1; TRBD2 might be the D (6 bases). The TCR sequence derives from a human donor in a cohort sampled during active COVID-19. The sequencing input was peripheral blood. CDR3 nucleotide sequence: TGTGCCAGCAGCTACGAGGGAGGCCCACTCGGGCAGTTCTTC. Its translation: CASSYEGGPLGQFF.